This paragraph covers one T cell receptor beta chain sequence. This sample was included in a study of blood T cell repertoires in COVID-19. The table came from immunoSEQ multiplex PCR; TCRdb's copy has only in-frame clones and leaves some out. This sample has approximately 90,000 clones, with approximately 75% found just once. The source material was peripheral blood. This clonotype was sampled from a woman aged 80 or over with acute or convalescent COVID-19.

The CDR3 region has the DNA TGTGCCAGCAGCCAATTCGGGCTAGCGGGAGATACGCAGTATTTT. Translation gives CASSQFGLAGDTQYF. J is TRBJ2-3 and V is TRBV3-1 (or the pseudogene TRBV3-2), with TRBD2 matching over 8 bases. V gave up 2 bases and J gave up 5 bases; unmatched junction bases: 6. The length of the CDR3 is 15 residues. Germline CDR1 and CDR2: LGHDT and YNNKEL (reference sequence).